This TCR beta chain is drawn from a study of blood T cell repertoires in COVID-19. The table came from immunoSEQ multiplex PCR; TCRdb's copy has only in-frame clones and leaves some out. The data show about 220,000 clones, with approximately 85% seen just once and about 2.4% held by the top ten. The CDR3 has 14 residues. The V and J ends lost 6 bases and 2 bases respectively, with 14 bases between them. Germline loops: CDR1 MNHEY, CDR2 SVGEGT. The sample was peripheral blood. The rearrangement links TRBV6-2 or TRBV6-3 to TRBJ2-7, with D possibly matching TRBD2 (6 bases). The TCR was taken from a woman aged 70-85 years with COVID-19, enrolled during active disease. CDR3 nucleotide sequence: TGTGCCAGCAGCCCCGGGGTAGCGGCCTACGAGCAGTACTTC. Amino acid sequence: CASSPGVAAYEQYF.